These T cell receptor beta chains were read from a single sample in a study of T cell responses to AZD1222 COVID-19 vaccine. Sequencing was performed with immunoSEQ multiplex PCR; in TCRdb, only in-frame clones are kept and a portion is missing. The profile shows some 50,000 clones, more than 75% of them singletons. The specimen comprised peripheral blood, sampled on day 0 of AZD1222 vaccination. The source is an adult in good health. The CDR3 runs from the conserved cysteine through the conserved F or W. Fields, in order: clone size, J gene, V gene, D gene, CDR3 DNA, CDR3 protein. The D gene is left open where the match is weak. The listing skips clone size in some rows; elsewhere it reads once, few, many or a size class.

clone size: -; J gene: TRBJ2-7; V gene: TRBV21-1; D gene: -; CDR3 DNA: TGTGCCAGCAGCGCGGACAGGGGAACGGCCGAAGTTCCCTACGAGCAGTACTTC; CDR3 protein: CASSADRGTAEVPYEQYF
clone size: -; J gene: TRBJ2-1; V gene: TRBV19; D gene: -; CDR3 DNA: TGTGCCAGTAGTCTTCGACTAGACAATGAGCAGTTCTTC; CDR3 protein: CASSLRLDNEQFF
clone size: -; J gene: TRBJ2-5; V gene: TRBV5-1; D gene: -; CDR3 DNA: TGCGCCAGCAGCTACAGTATGGGGGGGCAGACCCAGTACTTC; CDR3 protein: CASSYSMGGQTQYF
clone size: once; J gene: TRBJ2-1; V gene: TRBV4-1; D gene: -; CDR3 DNA: TGCGCCAGCAGCCTCGTATCAACAGGCCTGCGATCCTACAATGAGCAGTTCTTC; CDR3 protein: CASSLVSTGLRSYNEQFF
clone size: once; J gene: TRBJ2-3; V gene: TRBV20-1; D gene: -; CDR3 DNA: TGCAGTGTTAGCCGCACAGATACGCAGTATTTT; CDR3 protein: CSVSRTDTQYF
clone size: -; J gene: TRBJ1-6; V gene: TRBV18; D gene: TRBD1; CDR3 DNA: TGTGCCAGCTCACCGGGGGACAGGGGGGCCGGCTCCTATAATTCACCCCTCCACTTT; CDR3 protein: CASSPGDRGAGSYNSPLHF
clone size: -; J gene: TRBJ2-3; V gene: TRBV5-5; D gene: TRBD2; CDR3 DNA: TGTGCCAGCAGCTTGGCTAGCGGTTACACAGATACGCAGTATTTT; CDR3 protein: CASSLASGYTDTQYF
clone size: -; J gene: TRBJ2-4; V gene: TRBV7-9; D gene: -; CDR3 DNA: TGTGCCAGCAGCCACGCGCACGAGCAAAACATTCAGTACTTC; CDR3 protein: CASSHAHEQNIQYF
clone size: once; J gene: TRBJ1-6; V gene: TRBV4-3; D gene: -; CDR3 DNA: TGCGCCAGCAGCCAAGGGGAGAAAGTGGCAGGGCTCATTTCTAATTCACCCCTCCACTTT; CDR3 protein: CASSQGEKVAGLISNSPLHF
clone size: -; J gene: TRBJ1-3; V gene: TRBV15; D gene: -; CDR3 DNA: TGTGCCACCAGCAGAGACAGGGCCTTCTCTGGAAACACCATATATTTT; CDR3 protein: CATSRDRAFSGNTIYF
clone size: -; J gene: TRBJ2-7; V gene: TRBV7-2; D gene: TRBD1; CDR3 DNA: TGTGCCAGCAGCCAGACAGGGGGAGGCTACGAGCAGTACTTC; CDR3 protein: CASSQTGGGYEQYF
clone size: -; J gene: TRBJ1-3; V gene: TRBV15; D gene: -; CDR3 DNA: TGTGCCACCAGCAGAGAAAATTACTGGGGATTTGGAAACACCATATATTTT; CDR3 protein: CATSRENYWGFGNTIYF
clone size: few; J gene: TRBJ2-7; V gene: TRBV27; D gene: -; CDR3 DNA: TGTGCCAGCAGTAATTTTGACGAGCAGTACTTC; CDR3 protein: CASSNFDEQYF
clone size: -; J gene: TRBJ1-4; V gene: TRBV28; D gene: -; CDR3 DNA: TGTGCCAGCAGGTCCGGGACGCCAACTGAAAAACTGTTTTTT; CDR3 protein: CASRSGTPTEKLFF
clone size: once; J gene: TRBJ2-4; V gene: TRBV5-5; D gene: -; CDR3 DNA: TGTGCCAGCAGCAGTGCCTCCGTAGCCAAAAACATTCAGTACTTC; CDR3 protein: CASSSASVAKNIQYF
clone size: -; J gene: TRBJ2-3; V gene: TRBV23-1; D gene: TRBD1; CDR3 DNA: TGCGCCAGCAGTCAAATCGAACGGGGGACAGGGGCTCCTCTCACAGATACGCAGTATTTT; CDR3 protein: CASSQIERGTGAPLTDTQYF
clone size: -; J gene: TRBJ1-3; V gene: TRBV11-2; D gene: -; CDR3 DNA: TGTGCCAGCAGCTTAGGGAGGACTTCTGGAAACACCATATATTTT; CDR3 protein: CASSLGRTSGNTIYF
clone size: -; J gene: TRBJ1-6; V gene: TRBV5-1; D gene: TRBD1; CDR3 DNA: TGCGCCAGCCCCTCGGGCTGGACAGGGACTTCACCCCTCCACTTT; CDR3 protein: CASPSGWTGTSPLHF
clone size: -; J gene: TRBJ2-4; V gene: TRBV6-5; D gene: -; CDR3 DNA: TGTGCCAGCGGGCAGAAGAAAGACAAAAACATTCAGTACTTC; CDR3 protein: CASGQKKDKNIQYF
clone size: few; J gene: TRBJ1-6; V gene: TRBV6-6; D gene: -; CDR3 DNA: TGTGCCAGCAGTACCCGACGGACTGATTCACCCCTCCACTTT; CDR3 protein: CASSTRRTDSPLHF
clone size: -; J gene: TRBJ1-2; V gene: TRBV18; D gene: -; CDR3 DNA: TGTGCCAGCTCAATGGGGGATGACTATGGCTACACCTTC; CDR3 protein: CASSMGDDYGYTF
clone size: -; J gene: TRBJ1-5; V gene: TRBV5-1; D gene: -; CDR3 DNA: TGCGCCAGCAGCTCCCTTGGGGGGCGAAATCAGCCCCAGCATTTT; CDR3 protein: CASSSLGGRNQPQHF
clone size: -; J gene: TRBJ1-5; V gene: TRBV6-4; D gene: -; CDR3 DNA: TGTGCCAGACCGGCCCCGATAAATAGCAATCAGCCCCAGCATTTT; CDR3 protein: CARPAPINSNQPQHF
clone size: -; J gene: TRBJ2-3; V gene: TRBV16; D gene: -; CDR3 DNA: TGTGCCAGCAGCCATCAGGGGATTTTAGATACGCAGTATTTT; CDR3 protein: CASSHQGILDTQYF
clone size: -; J gene: TRBJ2-2; V gene: TRBV18; D gene: -; CDR3 DNA: TGTGCCAGCTCACCGACGGAGACCGGGGAGCTGTTTTTT; CDR3 protein: CASSPTETGELFF
clone size: -; J gene: TRBJ2-2; V gene: TRBV7-3; D gene: TRBD1; CDR3 DNA: TGTGCCAGCAGCATCGGACAGGGGGCAACCGGGGAGCTGTTTTTT; CDR3 protein: CASSIGQGATGELFF
clone size: few; J gene: TRBJ2-7; V gene: TRBV27; D gene: -; CDR3 DNA: TGTGCCAGCAGTCGGCCAGGTTACTCCTACGAGCAGTACTTC; CDR3 protein: CASSRPGYSYEQYF
clone size: -; J gene: TRBJ1-6; V gene: TRBV27; D gene: -; CDR3 DNA: TGTGCCAGCAGTTTAATCCGACATAACGGTTCACCCCTCCACTTT; CDR3 protein: CASSLIRHNGSPLHF
clone size: -; J gene: TRBJ2-1; V gene: TRBV19; D gene: -; CDR3 DNA: TGTGCCAGTACCTCGGGACAGGGGATGGCTAGCGGGAGATCGAAGTTCTTC; CDR3 protein: CASTSGQGMASGRSKFF
clone size: -; J gene: TRBJ2-5; V gene: TRBV7-9; D gene: -; CDR3 DNA: TGTGCCAGCAGCTCCCAACTTAGCTACAGAGAGACCCAGTACTTC; CDR3 protein: CASSSQLSYRETQYF
clone size: many; J gene: TRBJ1-2; V gene: TRBV4-2; D gene: -; CDR3 DNA: TGTGCCAGCAGCCCCCAGGACAGCTCGAGGTATCTCTTAAACTATGGCTACACCTTC; CDR3 protein: CASSPQDSSRYLLNYGYTF
clone size: -; J gene: TRBJ2-2; V gene: TRBV29-1; D gene: -; CDR3 DNA: TGCAGCGTTGAAGAAAGGGGTAGGATGGACGGGGAGCTGTTTTTT; CDR3 protein: CSVEERGRMDGELFF
clone size: medium-sized; J gene: TRBJ1-5; V gene: TRBV7-9; D gene: -; CDR3 DNA: TGTGCCAGCAGCTTAGGGGGACTCCAGCCCCAGCATTTT; CDR3 protein: CASSLGGLQPQHF
clone size: -; J gene: TRBJ1-1; V gene: TRBV12-3/TRBV12-4; D gene: -; CDR3 DNA: TGTGCCAGCAGATGGGTGGGCACTGAAGCTTTCTTT; CDR3 protein: CASRWVGTEAFF
clone size: -; J gene: TRBJ1-2; V gene: TRBV4-3; D gene: -; CDR3 DNA: TGCGCCAGCAGCCAAGATGCGGGAACTAACTATGGCTACACCTTC; CDR3 protein: CASSQDAGTNYGYTF
clone size: -; J gene: TRBJ1-1; V gene: TRBV28; D gene: -; CDR3 DNA: TGTGCCAGCCCCCCCTCCACACAGGGGAACACTGAAGCTTTCTTT; CDR3 protein: CASPPSTQGNTEAFF
clone size: -; J gene: TRBJ2-7; V gene: TRBV14; D gene: TRBD2; CDR3 DNA: TGTGCCAGCAGCCAGAGGACTAGCGGGAGTCGGTGGCGAGAGCAGTACTTC; CDR3 protein: CASSQRTSGSRWREQYF
clone size: -; J gene: TRBJ2-7; V gene: TRBV6-5; D gene: TRBD1; CDR3 DNA: TGTGCCAGCAGGATGAACAGGGGCCACGAGCAGTACTTC; CDR3 protein: CASRMNRGHEQYF
clone size: -; J gene: TRBJ2-7; V gene: TRBV20-1; D gene: -; CDR3 DNA: TGCAGTGCTAGCGTGTACGAGCAGTACTTC; CDR3 protein: CSASVYEQYF
clone size: few; J gene: TRBJ2-3; V gene: TRBV10-3; D gene: -; CDR3 DNA: TGTGCCATCAGTGAGCCCACGACCCCATCTATGACTAGCACAGATACGCAGTATTTT; CDR3 protein: CAISEPTTPSMTSTDTQYF
clone size: -; J gene: TRBJ2-3; V gene: TRBV5-1; D gene: -; CDR3 DNA: TGCGCCAGCAGAGGTGGGGCGGAAACAGATACGCAGTATTTT; CDR3 protein: CASRGGAETDTQYF
clone size: -; J gene: TRBJ1-1; V gene: TRBV19; D gene: TRBD1; CDR3 DNA: TGTGCCAGTAGGCCTCACACAGGGGGAGCCACTGAAGCTTTCTTT; CDR3 protein: CASRPHTGGATEAFF
clone size: -; J gene: TRBJ2-1; V gene: TRBV7-2; D gene: -; CDR3 DNA: TGTGCCAGCAGCTTATCTTACAATGAGCAGTTCTTC; CDR3 protein: CASSLSYNEQFF
clone size: few; J gene: TRBJ2-6; V gene: TRBV30; D gene: -; CDR3 DNA: TGTGCCTGGAGTGTAAAAAGGGTTTACCGGGCCGGGGCCAACGTCCTGACTTTC; CDR3 protein: CAWSVKRVYRAGANVLTF
clone size: -; J gene: TRBJ2-7; V gene: TRBV9; D gene: TRBD1; CDR3 DNA: TGTGCCAGCAGCGTAGACTGGACAGGACCTTACGAGCAGTACTTC; CDR3 protein: CASSVDWTGPYEQYF
clone size: -; J gene: TRBJ2-1; V gene: TRBV7-9; D gene: TRBD2; CDR3 DNA: TGTGCCAGCAGCATCACCGGGACTAGAGATTTTGAGCAGTTCTTC; CDR3 protein: CASSITGTRDFEQFF
clone size: -; J gene: TRBJ2-3; V gene: TRBV6-2/TRBV6-3; D gene: TRBD2; CDR3 DNA: TGTGCCAGCAGTTACTCCACTAGCGGGAGGGGGAGCACAGATACGCAGTATTTT; CDR3 protein: CASSYSTSGRGSTDTQYF
clone size: -; J gene: TRBJ1-2; V gene: TRBV6-5; D gene: -; CDR3 DNA: TGTGCCAGCAGTTACACGGGCGGAGGGCTGTCACTCGGCTACACCTTC; CDR3 protein: CASSYTGGGLSLGYTF
clone size: medium-sized; J gene: TRBJ2-3; V gene: TRBV10-3; D gene: -; CDR3 DNA: TGTGCCATCAGTGAGCCTACTGGCGTCCGTCCGATCAAGATGCCCACAGATACGCAGTATTTT; CDR3 protein: CAISEPTGVRPIKMPTDTQYF
clone size: -; J gene: TRBJ2-7; V gene: TRBV12-1; D gene: -; CDR3 DNA: TGTGCCAGCAGCCACGAGTACGAGCAGTACTTC; CDR3 protein: CASSHEYEQYF
clone size: -; J gene: TRBJ2-7; V gene: TRBV6-5; D gene: -; CDR3 DNA: TGTGCCAGCAGGCTAGCGGAAGGGGGTGAGCAGTACTTC; CDR3 protein: CASRLAEGGEQYF
clone size: -; J gene: TRBJ1-6; V gene: TRBV7-2; D gene: -; CDR3 DNA: TGTGCCAGCAGCTTTGACACTCTCCTCCACTTT; CDR3 protein: CASSFDTLLHF
clone size: -; J gene: TRBJ1-2; V gene: TRBV12-3/TRBV12-4; D gene: TRBD1; CDR3 DNA: TGTGCCAGCAGTTCACAGGGGATCTATGGCTACACCTTC; CDR3 protein: CASSSQGIYGYTF
clone size: -; J gene: TRBJ1-2; V gene: TRBV7-3; D gene: TRBD1; CDR3 DNA: TGTGCCAGCAGCCTATCGGGTGCAGGGGGGTCCTATGGCTACACCTTC; CDR3 protein: CASSLSGAGGSYGYTF